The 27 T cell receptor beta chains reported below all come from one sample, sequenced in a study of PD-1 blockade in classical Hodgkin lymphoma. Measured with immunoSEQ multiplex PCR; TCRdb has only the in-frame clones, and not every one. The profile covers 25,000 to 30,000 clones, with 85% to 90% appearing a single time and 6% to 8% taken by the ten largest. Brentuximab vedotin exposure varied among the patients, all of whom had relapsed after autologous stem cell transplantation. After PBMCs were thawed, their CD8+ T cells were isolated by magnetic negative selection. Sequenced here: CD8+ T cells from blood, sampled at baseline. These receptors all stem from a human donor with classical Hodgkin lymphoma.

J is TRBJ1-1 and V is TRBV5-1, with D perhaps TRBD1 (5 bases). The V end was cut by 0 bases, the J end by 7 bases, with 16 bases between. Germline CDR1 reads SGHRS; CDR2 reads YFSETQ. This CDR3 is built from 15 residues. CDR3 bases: TGCGCCAGCAGCTTGGACGTGACAGCAGACCTTGAAGCTTTCTTT. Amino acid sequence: CASSLDVTADLEAFF.

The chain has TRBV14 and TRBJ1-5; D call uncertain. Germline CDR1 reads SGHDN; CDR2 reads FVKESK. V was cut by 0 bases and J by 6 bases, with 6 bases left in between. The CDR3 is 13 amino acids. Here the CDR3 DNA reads TGTGCCAGCAGCCAAGAAGTCGGTCAGCCCCAGCATTTT. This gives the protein CASSQEVGQPQHF.

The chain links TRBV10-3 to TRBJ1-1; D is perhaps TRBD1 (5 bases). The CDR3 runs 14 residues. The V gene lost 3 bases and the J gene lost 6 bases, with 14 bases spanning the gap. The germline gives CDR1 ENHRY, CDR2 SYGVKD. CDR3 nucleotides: TGTGCCATCAGTGACGACAGATCTAACCCTGAAGCTTTCTTT. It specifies CAISDDRSNPEAFF.

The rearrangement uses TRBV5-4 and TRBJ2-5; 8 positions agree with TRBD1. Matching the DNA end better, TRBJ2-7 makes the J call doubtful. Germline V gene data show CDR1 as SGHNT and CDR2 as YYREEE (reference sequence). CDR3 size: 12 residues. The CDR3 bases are TGTGCCAGCAGCGGGGACAGGTACGAGCAGTACTTC. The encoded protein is CASSGDRYEQYF.

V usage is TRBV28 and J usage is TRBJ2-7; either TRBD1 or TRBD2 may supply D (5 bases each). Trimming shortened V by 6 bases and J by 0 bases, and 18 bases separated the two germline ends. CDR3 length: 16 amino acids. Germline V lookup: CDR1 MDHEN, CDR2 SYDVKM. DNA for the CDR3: TGTGCCAGCAGGACCTTCAGGGAGAGGGACTCCTACGAGCAGTACTTC. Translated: CASRTFRERDSYEQYF.

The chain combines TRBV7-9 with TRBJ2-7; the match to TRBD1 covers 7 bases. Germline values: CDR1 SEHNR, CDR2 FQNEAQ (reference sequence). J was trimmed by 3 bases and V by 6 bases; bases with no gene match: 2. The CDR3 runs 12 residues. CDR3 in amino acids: CASRRDSYEQYF. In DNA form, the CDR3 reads TGTGCCAGCAGGAGGGACAGCTACGAGCAGTACTTC.

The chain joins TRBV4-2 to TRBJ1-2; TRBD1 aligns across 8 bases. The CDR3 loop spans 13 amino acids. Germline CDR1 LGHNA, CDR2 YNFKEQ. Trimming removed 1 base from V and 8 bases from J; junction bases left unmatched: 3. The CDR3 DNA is TGTGCCAGCAGCCAAGGGACAGGGCGGGGCTACACCTTC. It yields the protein CASSQGTGRGYTF.

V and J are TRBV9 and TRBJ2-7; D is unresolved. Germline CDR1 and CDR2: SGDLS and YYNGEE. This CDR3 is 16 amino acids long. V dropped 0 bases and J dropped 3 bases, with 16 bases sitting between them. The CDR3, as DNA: TGTGCCAGCAGCGTAGAGGCCAATCCTCGTATCTACGAGCAGTACTTC. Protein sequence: CASSVEANPRIYEQYF. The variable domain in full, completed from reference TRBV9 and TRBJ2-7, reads DSGVTQTPKHLITATGQRVTLRCSPRSGDLSVYWYQQSLDQGLQFLIQYYNGEERAKGNILERFSAQQFPDLHSELNLSSLELGDSALYFCASSVEANPRIYEQYFGPGTRLTVT.

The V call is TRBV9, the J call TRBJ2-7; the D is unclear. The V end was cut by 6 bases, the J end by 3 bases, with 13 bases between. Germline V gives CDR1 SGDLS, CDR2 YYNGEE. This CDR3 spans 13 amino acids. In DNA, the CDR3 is TGTGCCAGCACCCTCGGCATATACTACGAGCAGTACTTC. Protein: CASTLGIYYEQYF.

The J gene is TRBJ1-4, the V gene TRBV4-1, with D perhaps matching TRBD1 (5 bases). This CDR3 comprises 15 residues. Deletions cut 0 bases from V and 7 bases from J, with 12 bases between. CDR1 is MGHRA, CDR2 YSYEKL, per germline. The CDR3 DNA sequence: TGCGCCAGCAGCCAAGAGGCAGGGAGTTTTGAAAAACTGTTTTTT. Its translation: CASSQEAGSFEKLFF.

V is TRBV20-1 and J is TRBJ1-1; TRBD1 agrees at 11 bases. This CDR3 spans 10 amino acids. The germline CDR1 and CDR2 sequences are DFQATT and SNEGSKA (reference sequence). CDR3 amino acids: CRGTGGRAFF. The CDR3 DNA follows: TGCAGGGGGACAGGGGGGCGGGCTTTCTTT.

The CDR3 protein is CASRSKEWVEAGAEETQYF. The CDR3 DNA reads TGTGCCAGCCGCTCGAAGGAGTGGGTAGAAGCGGGAGCGGAGGAGACCCAGTACTTC. The chain links TRBV27 to TRBJ2-5, with TRBD2 identical over 8 bases. The trim removed 8 bases at V and 5 bases at J, leaving 25 bases unmatched. This CDR3 is built from 19 residues. Looked up from germline, CDR1 is MNHEY and CDR2 is SMNVEV (reference sequence).

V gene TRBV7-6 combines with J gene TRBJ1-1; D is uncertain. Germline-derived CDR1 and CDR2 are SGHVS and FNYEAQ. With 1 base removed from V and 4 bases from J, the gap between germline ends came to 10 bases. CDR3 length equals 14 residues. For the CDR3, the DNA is TGTGCCAGCAGCTTAGGGGCGGGCGCCACTGAAGCTTTCTTT. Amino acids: CASSLGAGATEAFF.

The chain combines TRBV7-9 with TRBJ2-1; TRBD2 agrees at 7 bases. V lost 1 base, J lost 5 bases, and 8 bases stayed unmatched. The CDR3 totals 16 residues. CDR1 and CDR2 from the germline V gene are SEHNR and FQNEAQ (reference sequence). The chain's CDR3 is CASSLGALAAHNEQFF. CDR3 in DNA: TGTGCCAGCAGCTTAGGGGCGCTAGCGGCCCACAATGAGCAGTTCTTC.

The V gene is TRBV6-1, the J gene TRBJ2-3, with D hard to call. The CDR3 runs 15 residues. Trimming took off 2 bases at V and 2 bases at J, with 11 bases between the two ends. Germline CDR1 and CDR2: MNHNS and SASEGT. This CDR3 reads CASSEFTTTTDTQYF. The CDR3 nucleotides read TGTGCCAGCAGTGAATTTACAACAACCACAGATACGCAGTATTTT.

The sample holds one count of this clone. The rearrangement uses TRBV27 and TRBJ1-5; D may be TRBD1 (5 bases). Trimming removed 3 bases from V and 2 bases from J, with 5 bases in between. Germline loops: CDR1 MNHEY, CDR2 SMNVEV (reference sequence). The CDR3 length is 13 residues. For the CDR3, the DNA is TGTGCCAGCAGTTTGGGGCGCAATCAGCCCCAGCATTTT. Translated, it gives CASSLGRNQPQHF.

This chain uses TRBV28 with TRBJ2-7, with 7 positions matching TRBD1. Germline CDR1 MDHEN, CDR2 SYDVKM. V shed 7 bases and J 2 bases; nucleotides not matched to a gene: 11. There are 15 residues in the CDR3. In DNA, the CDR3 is TGTGCCAGCACCCCAAGAGGACAGGCCCCCTACGAGCAGTACTTC. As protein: CASTPRGQAPYEQYF.

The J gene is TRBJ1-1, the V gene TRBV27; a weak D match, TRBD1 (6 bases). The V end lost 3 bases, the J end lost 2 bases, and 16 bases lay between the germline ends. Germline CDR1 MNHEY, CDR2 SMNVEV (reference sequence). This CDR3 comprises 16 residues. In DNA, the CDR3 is TGTGCCAGCAGTTTGTTAGTTGGACAGCCCAACACTGAAGCTTTCTTT. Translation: CASSLLVGQPNTEAFF.

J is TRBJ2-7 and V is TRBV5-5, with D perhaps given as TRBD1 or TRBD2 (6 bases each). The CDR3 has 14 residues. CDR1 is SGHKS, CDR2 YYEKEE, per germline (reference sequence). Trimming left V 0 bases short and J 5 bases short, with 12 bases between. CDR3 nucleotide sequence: TGTGCCAGCAGCTTGGGGTGGGGGGCGGACGAGCAGTACTTC. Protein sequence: CASSLGWGADEQYF.

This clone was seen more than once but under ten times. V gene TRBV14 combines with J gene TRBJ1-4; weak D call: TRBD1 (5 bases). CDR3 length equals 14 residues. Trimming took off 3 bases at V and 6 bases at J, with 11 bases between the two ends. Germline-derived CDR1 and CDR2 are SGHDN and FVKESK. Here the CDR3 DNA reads TGTGCCAGCAGCCATCCAGGGCAGGATGAAAAACTGTTTTTT. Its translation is CASSHPGQDEKLFF.

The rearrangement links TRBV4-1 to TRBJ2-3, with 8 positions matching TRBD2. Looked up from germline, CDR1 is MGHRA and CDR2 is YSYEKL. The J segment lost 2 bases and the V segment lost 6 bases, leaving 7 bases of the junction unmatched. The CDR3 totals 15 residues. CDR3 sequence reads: CASSLTSDYTDTQYF. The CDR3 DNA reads TGCGCCAGCAGTCTGACTAGCGACTACACAGATACGCAGTATTTT.

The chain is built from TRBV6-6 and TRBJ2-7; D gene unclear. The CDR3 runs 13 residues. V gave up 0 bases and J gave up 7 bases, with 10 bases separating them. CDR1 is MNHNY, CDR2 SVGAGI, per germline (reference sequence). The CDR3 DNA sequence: TGTGCCAGCAGTTACTCCCCCATCGAAGAGCAGTACTTC. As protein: CASSYSPIEEQYF.

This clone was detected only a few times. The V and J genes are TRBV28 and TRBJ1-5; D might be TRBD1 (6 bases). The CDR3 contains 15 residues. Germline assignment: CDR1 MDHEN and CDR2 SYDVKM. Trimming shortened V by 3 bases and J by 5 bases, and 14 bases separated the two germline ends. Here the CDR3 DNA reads TGTGCCAGCAGTTTCCGGGACACGGGGCATCAGCCCCAGCATTTT. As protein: CASSFRDTGHQPQHF.

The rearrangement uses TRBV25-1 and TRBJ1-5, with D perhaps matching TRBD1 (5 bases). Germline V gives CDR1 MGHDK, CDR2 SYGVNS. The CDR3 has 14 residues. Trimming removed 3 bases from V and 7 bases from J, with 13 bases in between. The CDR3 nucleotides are TGTGCCAGCAGTGACAGGGCCGGTAAACAGCCCCAGCATTTT. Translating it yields CASSDRAGKQPQHF.

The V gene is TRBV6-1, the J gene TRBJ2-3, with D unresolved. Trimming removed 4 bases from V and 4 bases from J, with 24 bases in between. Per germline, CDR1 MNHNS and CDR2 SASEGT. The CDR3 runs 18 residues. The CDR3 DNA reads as TGTGCCAGCAGTGTCACCCCTGCCTGGGGAAAAGGTTCAGATACGCAGTATTTT. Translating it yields CASSVTPAWGKGSDTQYF.

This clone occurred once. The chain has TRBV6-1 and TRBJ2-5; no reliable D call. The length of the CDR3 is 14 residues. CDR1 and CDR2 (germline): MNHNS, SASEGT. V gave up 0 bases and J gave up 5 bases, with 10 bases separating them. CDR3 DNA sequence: TGTGCCAGCAGTGAAGCGCTTGGGTATGAGACCCAGTACTTC. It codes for CASSEALGYETQYF.

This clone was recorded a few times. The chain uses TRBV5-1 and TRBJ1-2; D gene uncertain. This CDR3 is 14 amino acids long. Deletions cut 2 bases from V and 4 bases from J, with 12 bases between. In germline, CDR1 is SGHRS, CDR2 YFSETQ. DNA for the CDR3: TGCGCCAGCAGCTTCCTTGACACCGTCTATGGCTACACCTTC. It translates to CASSFLDTVYGYTF.